A selection of T cell receptor beta chains follows, all from one sample in a study of regulatory T cells. Some clones are missing from TCRdb's copy, which holds only in-frame ones; the method was immunoSEQ multiplex PCR. The sample includes 20,000 to 25,000 clones, 93% of them seen just once. Sequencing was done on a sample of CD8+ T cells sorted from blood. All receptors come from a child aged 2 to 15 with CD3G deficiency. Both conserved end residues are part of each CDR3.

J | V | CDR3
TRBJ1-6 | TRBV28 | CASSFYRGNSPLHF
TRBJ1-4 | TRBV6-1 | CASSEAEWRQNEKLFF
TRBJ1-1 | TRBV6-6 | CASKGGTEAFF
TRBJ2-1 | TRBV4-1 | CASSQDTTRGNEQFF
TRBJ2-7 | TRBV28 | CASSVAGGGGEQYF
TRBJ2-7 | TRBV6-1 | CASSVRSHTYEQYF
TRBJ2-7 | TRBV28 | CASSSAGLAGYTYEQYF
TRBJ2-2 | TRBV10-3 | CAISEGTNTGELFF
TRBJ2-2 | TRBV27 | CASSSPDGELFF
TRBJ2-7 | TRBV6-1 | CASREALGYAYEQYF
- | TRBV14 | CASTNDPGGGYEQYF
TRBJ2-5 | TRBV19 | CASSISRGETQYF
TRBJ2-3 | TRBV6-1 | CASSEEQVPGKWYF
TRBJ1-2 | TRBV11-2 | CASSQDWGYGYTF
TRBJ2-1 | TRBV7-8 | CASSQSGSVNEQFF
TRBJ2-2 | TRBV5-1 | CASSVAGAGELFF
TRBJ2-1 | TRBV28 | CASSSWGAGGNEQFF
TRBJ1-1 | TRBV6-1 | CASSAGPEAFF
TRBJ2-6 | TRBV11-2 | CASSLWSGNSGANVLTF
TRBJ1-1 | TRBV28 | CASSLSSDRDTEAFF
TRBJ1-2 | TRBV6-1 | CASRRTRGYGYTF
TRBJ1-4 | TRBV27 | CASAKQGASEKLFF
TRBJ2-7 | TRBV28 | CASSLAGDTYEQYF
TRBJ2-7 | TRBV7-9 | CASSLAGSYEQYF
- | TRBV28 | CASSRGGDEQYF
TRBJ1-2 | TRBV6-1 | CASSFPTVFTF
TRBJ2-7 | TRBV28 | CASSLRGGLEQYF
TRBJ1-1 | TRBV5-1 | CASSLAGSPEAFF
TRBJ2-1 | TRBV28 | CASSSRIARRHEQFF
TRBJ2-1 | TRBV19 | CASRTSASANEQFF
TRBJ1-2 | TRBV6-6 | CASSYSSTGMYGYTF
TRBJ2-5 | TRBV28 | CASSLGGTSGEETQYF
TRBJ2-7 | TRBV6-1 | CASSRDRLEQYF
TRBJ2-7 | TRBV6-6 | CASSPRTGRKGNEQYF
TRBJ1-1 | TRBV28 | CASSFPSVGGNTEAFF
TRBJ2-1 | TRBV30 | CAWSTGLEQFF
TRBJ1-1 | TRBV28 | CASSLRGVNTEAFF
TRBJ2-7 | TRBV28 | CASSTGGSYEQYF
TRBJ1-5 | TRBV5-1 | CASSSNPTGGSNQPQHF
TRBJ1-1 | TRBV28 | CASSSSGGGTEAFF
TRBJ2-2 | TRBV28 | CASRPEGTGELFF
TRBJ2-7 | TRBV6-1 | CASSDPIAGGPYEQYF
TRBJ2-7 | TRBV28 | CASSLGSGRSYEQYF
TRBJ2-7 | TRBV28 | CASSLRFLGAYEQYF
TRBJ2-5 | TRBV30 | CAWSGRVPNQETQYF
TRBJ2-7 | TRBV27 | CASSLVWREAYEQYF
TRBJ2-1 | TRBV4-1 | CASSPGLHSYNEQFF
TRBJ2-5 | TRBV19 | CASADITGKEQYF
TRBJ1-1 | TRBV28 | CASSFRGMNTEAFF
TRBJ2-7 | TRBV28 | CASSSKRQVRPYEQYF
TRBJ1-5 | TRBV5-1 | CASSSGNQPQHF
TRBJ2-7 | TRBV7-8 | CASSLFGGLAGVGEQYF
TRBJ1-1 | TRBV7-9 | CASSSPGVAEAFF
TRBJ1-1 | TRBV28 | CASSLTGNTEAFF